The 16 T cell receptor beta chains listed next were all sequenced from one sample in a study of blood T cell repertoires in COVID-19. Here immunoSEQ multiplex PCR was the method, and the copy in TCRdb shows in-frame clones only, minus some. The sample lists 140,000 to 150,000 clones, approximately 85% occurring once. Specimen: peripheral blood. The receptor source for this set is a human donor with acute or convalescent COVID-19. The donor label of this sample is uncertain.

This chain connects TRBV10-3 to TRBJ1-2, with 9 bases fitting TRBD1. The CDR3 covers 16 residues. From germline, CDR1 is ENHRY and CDR2 SYGVKD. The junction had 7 bases not matched to a gene; V was cut back by 0 bases and J by 5 bases. CDR3 DNA: TGTGCCATCAGTGAGTCGGGACAGGGTCGCGGGTATGGCTACACCTTC. Amino acids: CAISESGQGRGYGYTF.

The chain links TRBV27 to TRBJ2-7; perhaps TRBD1 as D (5 bases). V was cut by 5 bases and J by 3 bases, with 11 bases left in between. Germline CDR1 is MNHEY and CDR2 is SMNVEV (reference sequence). CDR3 length: 13 residues. CDR3 sequence reads: CASSPQTVYEQYF. The CDR3 DNA sequence: TGTGCCAGCAGTCCCCAGACAGTCTACGAGCAGTACTTC.

This chain uses TRBV4-3 with TRBJ1-6; no reliable D call. CDR1 is LGHNA, CDR2 YSLEER, per germline. This CDR3 contains 15 residues. With 0 bases removed from V and 6 bases from J, the gap between germline ends came to 9 bases. The CDR3 here is CASSQDPHVNSPLHF. The CDR3 DNA sequence: TGCGCCAGCAGCCAAGATCCCCATGTTAATTCACCCCTCCACTTT.

This rearrangement joins TRBV7-2 to TRBJ1-4; D is perhaps TRBD1 (5 bases). CDR1 and CDR2 (germline): SGHTA, FQGNSA. The CDR3 sequence is 14 residues long. Trimming removed 1 base at V and 4 bases at J, with 7 bases between. The CDR3 DNA reads as TGTGCCAGCAGCTTAGTTCAGGGTAATGAAAAACTGTTTTTT. Protein sequence: CASSLVQGNEKLFF.

The chain couples TRBV15 to TRBJ2-2; 8 positions agree with TRBD1. The germline V gene has CDR1 LNHNV and CDR2 YYDKDF (reference sequence). Trimming cost V 5 bases and J 7 bases; bases outside gene matches: 12. This CDR3 spans 16 amino acids. CDR3 DNA: TGTGCCACCAGCCGCCAACCGGACAGGGCGGGCGGGGAGCTGTTTTTT. It specifies CATSRQPDRAGGELFF.

This chain links TRBV7-2 with TRBJ1-2, with a weak D call TRBD1 (6 bases). CDR1 SGHTA and CDR2 FQGNSA come from the germline V gene. This CDR3 region has 14 residues. The germline V and J ends were trimmed by 4 bases and 8 bases, with 17 bases remaining between them. The CDR3 sequence is CASSSRDTYGGYTF. CDR3 DNA sequence: TGTGCCAGCAGCTCCCGGGACACCTACGGAGGCTACACCTTC.

This clone was detected only a few times. The chain links TRBV15 to TRBJ2-1, with TRBD1 matching 9 bases. The CDR3 covers 19 residues. From germline, CDR1 is LNHNV and CDR2 YYDKDF (reference sequence). V lost 2 bases, J lost 6 bases, and 17 bases stayed unmatched. Written as DNA, the CDR3 is TGTGCCACCAGCAGAAAGCCTGCCCCCGGGACAGGGAAATCCAATGAGCAGTTCTTC. This encodes CATSRKPAPGTGKSNEQFF.

The rearrangement links TRBV18 to TRBJ1-6; D is unclear. The V and J ends lost 0 bases and 10 bases respectively, with 19 bases between them. The CDR3 runs to 17 residues. Germline V lookup: CDR1 KGHSH, CDR2 LQKENI. CDR3 loop: CASSPPGLRGFGSPLHF. The CDR3, as DNA: TGTGCCAGCTCACCACCGGGATTAAGAGGGTTCGGGTCACCCCTCCACTTT.

The CDR3 spells CASTPAGSGNTIYF. The CDR3 bases are TGTGCCAGCACCCCGGCAGGGTCTGGAAACACCATATATTTT. This chain connects TRBV3-1 (or the pseudogene TRBV3-2) to TRBJ1-3; tentatively, D is TRBD1 (5 bases). CDR1 LGHDT and CDR2 YNNKEL come from the germline V gene (reference sequence). This CDR3 is 14 amino acids long. V was clipped by 7 bases and J by 1 base, with 11 bases between them.

There are a few counts of this clone. The rearrangement links TRBV24-1 to TRBJ1-1, with 11 bases identical to TRBD1. The germline V gene encodes CDR1 KGHDR and CDR2 SFDVKD. This CDR3 has 14 amino acids. Germline trimming cut 6 bases from V and 6 bases from J; bases unmatched to any gene: 5. Here the CDR3 DNA reads TGTGCCACCAGTCAAGGACAGGGGGCCGCTGAAGCTTTCTTT. This encodes CATSQGQGAAEAFF.

The V call is TRBV28, the J call TRBJ1-2; a weak D match, TRBD1 (5 bases). Between the trimmed V and J ends, which lost 6 bases and 4 bases, there was a span of 9 bases. CDR1 MDHEN and CDR2 SYDVKM come from the germline V gene. The CDR3 runs to 12 residues. CDR3 protein: CASSLGAYGYTF. The CDR3 DNA reads as TGTGCCAGCAGCCTAGGGGCCTATGGCTACACCTTC.

The table lists this clone with a count of one. The chain has TRBV6-5 and TRBJ2-5, with D perhaps matching TRBD2 (5 bases). The length of the CDR3 is 15 residues. In germline, CDR1 is MNHEY, CDR2 SVGAGI. V was clipped by 0 bases and J by 3 bases, with 11 bases between them. The CDR3: CASSYSRLTKETQYF. The CDR3 coding sequence is TGTGCCAGCAGTTACTCTCGACTAACAAAAGAGACCCAGTACTTC.

The DNA for the CDR3 is TGTGCCAGCTCACCAGACAGGTTGGGCTATGGCTACACCTTC. Encoded protein: CASSPDRLGYGYTF. This chain connects TRBV18 to TRBJ1-2, with a possible D match to TRBD1 (6 bases). Trimming took 2 bases from V and 4 from J, leaving 11 bases between them. This CDR3 comprises 14 residues. Germline V gene data show CDR1 as KGHSH and CDR2 as LQKENI.

The chain combines TRBV10-3 with TRBJ2-2; TRBD1 matches at 7 bases. J gave up 3 bases and V 0 bases, and 10 bases lay outside the gene matches. The CDR3 length is 18 residues. CDR1 is ENHRY and CDR2 is SYGVKD in the germline V gene. The CDR3, as DNA: TGTGCCATCAGTGAGTCTGCGGACAGGCCCCTGGACACCGGGGAGCTGTTTTTT. It translates to CAISESADRPLDTGELFF.

The chain carries TRBV7-3 and TRBJ2-2; D may be TRBD1 (6 bases). Germline-derived CDR1 and CDR2 are SGHTA and FQGTGA. This CDR3 comprises 14 residues. Trimming cost V 8 bases and J 3 bases, with 13 bases left between them. In DNA, the CDR3 is TGTGCCAGCGGGAGTGGACAGCACACCGGGGAGCTGTTTTTT. Protein: CASGSGQHTGELFF. The full variable domain, rest sourced from reference TRBV7-3 and TRBJ2-2, is GAGVSQTPSNKVTEKGKYVELRCDPISGHTALYWYRQSLGQGPEFLIYFQGTGAADDSGLPNDRFFAVRPEGSVSTLKIQRTERGDSAVYLCASGSGQHTGELFFGEGSRLTVL.

This clone was seen once. The chain couples TRBV7-9 to TRBJ1-1; the D is unclear. The CDR3 has 12 residues. CDR1 and CDR2 from the germline V gene are SEHNR and FQNEAQ (reference sequence). V dropped 5 bases and J dropped 4 bases, with 8 bases sitting between them. CDR3 sequence (DNA): TGTGCCAGCAGCCGCGTTACCACTGAAGCTTTCTTT. Encoded protein: CASSRVTTEAFF.